This T cell receptor (beta chain) came from a study of CD8 T cells in Susac syndrome. Random hexamers served to reverse transcribe roughly 0.5 to 1 ug RNA. TCR beta CDR3 was amplified by immunoSEQ multiplex PCR. This amplification extended across 54 Vbeta and 13 Jbeta segments. TCRdb reprocessed the immunoSEQ multiplex PCR reads via MiXCR and lists one record per CDR3 protein. The profile shows some 120,000 distinct CDR3 sequences, roughly 93% of them singletons. The CDR3 spans 16 residues. CDR1 is SEHNR and CDR2 is FQNEAQ in the germline V gene (reference sequence). V dropped 5 bases and J dropped 0 bases, with 13 bases sitting between them. Sequencing of TCR beta was carried out in blood CD8+ and CD4+ T cells.

The clonotype was recovered from a human donor with multiple sclerosis. The V and J genes are TRBV7-9 and TRBJ2-2; D call uncertain. The specimen was CD8+ T cells from PBMCs. DNA of the CDR3: TGTGCCAGCAGCCCCCGCGGCAGCGCGAACACCGGGGAGCTGTTTTTT. This sequence encodes CASSPRGSANTGELFF.